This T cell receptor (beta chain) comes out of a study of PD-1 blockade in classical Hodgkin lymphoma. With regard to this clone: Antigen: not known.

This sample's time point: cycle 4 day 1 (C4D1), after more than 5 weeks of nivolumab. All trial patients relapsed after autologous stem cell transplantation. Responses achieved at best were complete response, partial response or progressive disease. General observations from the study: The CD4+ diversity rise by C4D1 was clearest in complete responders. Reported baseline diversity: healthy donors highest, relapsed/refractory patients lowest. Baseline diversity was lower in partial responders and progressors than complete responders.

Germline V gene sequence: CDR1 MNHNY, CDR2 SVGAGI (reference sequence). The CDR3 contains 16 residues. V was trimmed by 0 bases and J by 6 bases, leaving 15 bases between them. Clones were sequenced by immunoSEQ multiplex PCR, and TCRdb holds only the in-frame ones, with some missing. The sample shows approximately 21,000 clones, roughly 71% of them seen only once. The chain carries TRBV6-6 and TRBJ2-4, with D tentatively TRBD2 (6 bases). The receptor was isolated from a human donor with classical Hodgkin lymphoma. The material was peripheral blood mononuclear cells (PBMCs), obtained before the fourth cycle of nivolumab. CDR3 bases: TGTGCCAGCAGTTACTCGGCCCGGACTACCGGAAACATTCAGTACTTC. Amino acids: CASSYSARTTGNIQYF.